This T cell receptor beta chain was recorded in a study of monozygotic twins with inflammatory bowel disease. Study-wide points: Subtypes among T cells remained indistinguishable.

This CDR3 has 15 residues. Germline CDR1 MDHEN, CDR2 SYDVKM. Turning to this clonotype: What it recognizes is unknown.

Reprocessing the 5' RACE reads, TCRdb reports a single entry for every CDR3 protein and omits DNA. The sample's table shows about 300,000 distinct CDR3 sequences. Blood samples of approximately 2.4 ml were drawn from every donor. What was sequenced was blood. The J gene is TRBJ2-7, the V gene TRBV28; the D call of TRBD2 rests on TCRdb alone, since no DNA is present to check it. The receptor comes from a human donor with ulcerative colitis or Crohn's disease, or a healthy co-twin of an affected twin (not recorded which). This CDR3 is CASDLRRKSSYEQYF.